A selection of T cell receptor beta chains follows, all from one sample in a study of blood T cell repertoires in COVID-19. Clones were sequenced by immunoSEQ multiplex PCR, and TCRdb holds only the in-frame ones, with some missing. This table has under 75,000 clones, 70% to 85% appearing once. Sequenced: peripheral blood. The receptors stem from a woman aged 65 to 85 with acute or convalescent COVID-19. The CDR3 runs from the conserved cysteine through the conserved F or W. The D gene is left open where the match is weak. Size is stated for part of the rows, as once, few or many counts, or as a class when the clone is expanded.

abundance	v_gene	j_gene	d_gene	CDR3aa	CDR3nt
.	TRBV6-6	TRBJ1-1	TRBD1	CASTDRARGTEAFF	TGTGCCAGCACAGACAGGGCCCGCGGCACTGAAGCTTTCTTT
.	TRBV9	TRBJ2-1	.	CASSVPGYNEQFF	TGTGCCAGCAGCGTACCGGGCTACAATGAGCAGTTCTTC
.	TRBV5-1	TRBJ1-6	TRBD1	CASSLSQGNNSPLHF	TGCGCCAGCAGCTTGTCACAGGGGAATAATTCACCCCTCCACTTT
.	TRBV20-1	TRBJ2-7	TRBD1	CSASRGTVYDGQYF	TGCAGTGCTAGTAGGGGGACAGTCTACGATGGGCAGTACTTC
.	TRBV29-1	TRBJ2-5	.	CSVADSYQETQYF	TGCAGCGTAGCGGACAGCTACCAAGAGACCCAGTACTTC
few	TRBV19	TRBJ2-1	.	CASDQDNEQFF	TGTGCCAGCGATCAGGACAATGAGCAGTTCTTC
.	TRBV6-5	TRBJ1-1	.	CATRLTTETEAFF	TGTGCCACACGGCTTACCACGGAGACTGAAGCTTTCTTT
.	TRBV9	TRBJ2-3	.	CASSVGLATDTQYF	TGTGCCAGCAGCGTAGGGCTAGCAACAGATACGCAGTATTTT
once	TRBV5-1	TRBJ2-5	TRBD2	CASSRSASGLQETQYF	TGCGCCAGCAGCCGGTCGGCTAGCGGCCTTCAAGAGACCCAGTACTTC
.	TRBV6-5	TRBJ2-7	.	CASSRTTTYEQYF	TGTGCCAGCAGCCGGACAACTACCTACGAGCAGTACTTC
.	TRBV7-9	TRBJ2-1	.	CASSLTGGSNEQFF	TGTGCCAGCAGCTTGACGGGGGGCTCAAATGAGCAGTTCTTC
.	TRBV9	TRBJ1-1	.	CASSHPLGGALNTEAFF	TGTGCCAGCAGCCACCCCCTTGGCGGCGCACTGAACACTGAAGCTTTCTTT
.	TRBV20-1	TRBJ2-5	TRBD2	CSASSGGVTQYF	TGCAGTGCTAGTTCTGGGGGGGTGACCCAGTACTTC
once	TRBV2	TRBJ2-4	.	CASRDDTNIQYF	TGTGCCAGCAGGGATGACACGAACATTCAGTACTTC
.	TRBV18	TRBJ2-3	TRBD2	CASSPLPSGGPTDTQYF	TGTGCCAGCTCACCTCTCCCTAGCGGGGGGCCCACAGATACGCAGTATTTT
.	TRBV20-1	TRBJ1-1	TRBD1	CSASRQGVNTEAFF	TGCAGTGCTAGTCGACAGGGGGTGAACACTGAAGCTTTCTTT
.	TRBV7-9	TRBJ1-1	.	CASSRGGNTEAFF	TGTGCCAGCAGCCGAGGGGGGAACACTGAAGCTTTCTTT